This is a list of T cell receptor beta chains from one sample in a study of blood T cell repertoires in COVID-19. TCRdb's table, derived via immunoSEQ multiplex PCR, lists solely in-frame clones and lacks some. The repertoire consists of 250,000 or so clones, with roughly nine tenths occurring once and the leading ten covering about 10%. Input material: peripheral blood. The origin of the receptors is a man in his forties with active or convalescent COVID-19. Both conserved end residues are part of each CDR3. D genes are given only for firm matches. Some rows have no size entry. The others give once, few or many, or a class for an expanded clone.

v_call,j_call,d_call,cdr3_length,clone_size,cdr3_aa,cdr3_nt
TRBV3-1/TRBV3-2,TRBJ1-6,.,14,.,CASSQPGANSPLHF,TGTGCCAGCAGCCAACCAGGGGCCAATTCACCCCTCCACTTT
TRBV9,TRBJ2-1,TRBD2,18,.,CASSVQFSGLAGSNEQFF,TGTGCCAGCAGCGTGCAATTCTCGGGACTAGCGGGATCAAATGAGCAGTTCTTC
TRBV19,TRBJ1-1,.,15,.,CASSTYRAGAPEAFF,TGTGCCAGTAGTACTTACAGGGCGGGGGCCCCTGAAGCTTTCTTT
TRBV7-7,TRBJ2-5,TRBD1,16,.,CASSLNWGQAQETQYF,TGTGCCAGCAGCTTAAATTGGGGACAGGCGCAAGAGACCCAGTACTTC
TRBV6-5,TRBJ1-1,TRBD1,15,few,CASSLLTGGDTEAFF,TGTGCCAGCAGCCTACTTACAGGGGGCGACACTGAAGCTTTCTTT
TRBV25-1,TRBJ1-3,.,15,.,CASSAPGTSGNTIYF,TGTGCCAGCAGTGCCCCCGGGACTTCTGGAAACACCATATATTTT
TRBV2,TRBJ1-6,.,14,once,CASSEVRAYSPLHF,TGTGCCAGCAGTGAAGTGAGGGCCTATTCACCCCTCCACTTT
TRBV29-1,TRBJ2-6,TRBD2,16,.,CSVGQREGSGANVLTF,TGCAGCGTTGGCCAGCGGGAGGGCTCTGGGGCCAACGTCCTGACTTTC
TRBV5-1,TRBJ2-2,.,13,.,CASSQNPTGELFF,TGCGCCAGCAGCCAAAATCCAACCGGGGAGCTGTTTTTT
TRBV6-5,TRBJ2-2,.,14,.,CASSLDRNTGELFF,TGTGCCAGCAGCCTTGACAGGAACACCGGGGAGCTGTTTTTT
TRBV27,TRBJ1-2,TRBD1,11,.,CATSGGGGYTF,TGTGCCACCTCAGGGGGCGGTGGCTACACCTTC
TRBV24-1,TRBJ2-2,TRBD2,18,.,CATSDPGLAGGYTGELFF,TGTGCCACCAGTGACCCCGGACTAGCGGGAGGATACACCGGGGAGCTGTTTTTT
TRBV7-3,TRBJ2-5,.,15,.,CASSLGGEIGETQYF,TGTGCCAGCAGCTTAGGCGGGGAAATAGGAGAGACCCAGTACTTC
TRBV7-7,TRBJ2-1,.,15,.,CASSLGTGPLDEQFF,TGTGCTAGCAGCCTTGGGACTGGACCATTGGATGAGCAGTTCTTC
TRBV2,TRBJ1-2,.,13,.,CASRDRPNYGYTF,TGTGCCAGCAGGGACAGACCTAACTATGGCTACACCTTC
TRBV7-9,TRBJ2-5,.,11,.,CASSFRETQYF,TGTGCCAGCAGCTTCAGGGAGACCCAGTACTTC
TRBV28,TRBJ2-3,TRBD1,13,.,CASRGQGSDTQYF,TGTGCCAGCAGGGGACAGGGGTCAGATACGCAGTATTTT
TRBV28,TRBJ2-4,.,14,.,CATEFGGGKNIQYF,TGTGCCACTGAGTTCGGGGGAGGCAAAAACATTCAGTACTTC
TRBV21-1,TRBJ1-5,.,18,.,CASSKDGTKGGRGQPQHF,TGTGCCAGCAGCAAAGATGGGACAAAGGGCGGGCGTGGTCAGCCCCAGCATTTT
TRBV12-3/TRBV12-4,TRBJ1-1,TRBD1,11,.,CASSFGDRAFF,TGTGCCAGCAGTTTCGGGGACAGGGCTTTCTTT
TRBV5-1,TRBJ1-5,TRBD1,17,once,CASSPGQGSGSNQPQHF,TGCGCCAGCAGCCCAGGACAGGGATCTGGGAGCAATCAGCCCCAGCATTTT
TRBV27,TRBJ2-3,TRBD1,15,.,CASRPGTEGSDTQYF,TGTGCCAGCAGACCCGGGACAGAAGGGTCAGATACGCAGTATTTT
TRBV6-5,TRBJ2-3,.,13,.,CASRAGQTDTQYF,TGTGCCAGCAGGGCCGGACAGACAGATACGCAGTATTTT
TRBV6-5,TRBJ2-5,TRBD2,15,.,CASSHTGGYQETQYF,TGTGCCAGCAGTCATACCGGGGGGTACCAAGAGACCCAGTACTTC
TRBV2,TRBJ1-5,TRBD1,13,.,CASGQGMDQPQHF,TGTGCCAGCGGACAGGGTATGGATCAGCCCCAGCATTTT
TRBV28,TRBJ1-1,TRBD1,15,.,CASSSTGVVNTEAFF,TGTGCCAGCAGTTCGACAGGGGTGGTGAACACTGAAGCTTTCTTT
TRBV24-1,TRBJ1-1,.,13,.,CATSDSQSPEAFF,TGTGCCACCAGTGATTCCCAGTCGCCTGAAGCTTTCTTT
TRBV6-5,TRBJ1-5,.,14,.,CASTDRGDNQPQHF,TGTGCCAGCACGGACCGGGGGGACAATCAGCCCCAGCATTTT
TRBV5-1,TRBJ2-5,.,17,.,CASSLPGSSPTGETQYF,TGCGCCAGCTCCCTACCGGGGAGCTCCCCAACGGGAGAGACCCAGTACTTC
TRBV19,TRBJ2-1,.,14,few,CASSMRGSYNEQFF,TGTGCCAGTAGTATGCGGGGTTCCTACAATGAGCAGTTCTTC
TRBV6-5,TRBJ1-5,.,13,.,CASSPRGAQPQHF,TGTGCCAGCAGTCCCAGGGGAGCCCAGCCCCAGCATTTT
TRBV9,TRBJ1-2,.,17,.,CASSAAADTSGRYGYTF,TGTGCCAGCAGCGCAGCGGCCGACACGTCCGGGAGATATGGCTACACCTTC
TRBV2,TRBJ2-1,TRBD2,15,.,CASSEKSSGHNEQFF,TGTGCCAGCAGTGAGAAGTCTAGCGGTCACAATGAGCAGTTCTTC
TRBV30,TRBJ1-2,TRBD1,15,.,CAWKVVQGRDDGYTF,TGTGCCTGGAAAGTCGTACAGGGGAGAGATGATGGCTACACCTTC
TRBV4-2,TRBJ2-1,.,16,.,CASSQTPEGPYNEQFF,TGTGCCAGCAGCCAGACCCCCGAGGGTCCTTACAATGAGCAGTTCTTC
TRBV6-5,TRBJ1-5,.,14,.,CASSYSTGWQPQHF,TGTGCCAGCAGTTACTCTACAGGTTGGCAGCCCCAGCATTTT
TRBV5-1,TRBJ2-2,TRBD1,15,.,CASSDTGADTGELFF,TGCGCCAGCTCTGATACAGGGGCGGACACCGGGGAGCTGTTTTTT
TRBV3-1/TRBV3-2,TRBJ2-3,.,14,.,CASSPRLEGHTQYF,TGTGCCAGCAGCCCAAGACTGGAGGGGCATACGCAGTATTTT
TRBV5-4,TRBJ1-2,TRBD1,13,once,CASSFTGGSGYTF,TGTGCCAGCAGCTTTACAGGGGGTAGTGGCTACACCTTC
TRBV24-1,TRBJ2-3,.,12,.,CATSRGTDTQYF,TGTGCCACCAGCAGGGGCACAGATACGCAGTATTTT
TRBV5-1,TRBJ2-1,TRBD2,13,.,CASSGRGDNEQFF,TGCGCCAGCAGCGGGAGGGGCGACAATGAGCAGTTCTTC
TRBV7-8,TRBJ2-7,TRBD1,11,once,CASSSGGRQYF,TGTGCCAGCAGCTCAGGGGGTCGGCAGTACTTC
TRBV5-5,TRBJ1-1,.,13,.,CASSFDRKAEAFF,TGTGCCAGCAGCTTTGACAGGAAGGCTGAAGCTTTCTTT
TRBV19,TRBJ1-2,.,14,.,CASRPPGFGYGYTF,TGTGCCAGTAGACCTCCGGGGTTTGGCTATGGCTACACCTTC
TRBV11-2,TRBJ2-3,.,15,.,CASSLGPDSLDTQYF,TGTGCCAGCAGCTTAGGTCCGGACAGTCTTGATACGCAGTATTTT
TRBV6-5,TRBJ2-4,.,16,.,CASSYLDRLAKNIQYF,TGTGCCAGCAGTTACCTTGACAGGCTAGCCAAAAACATTCAGTACTTC
TRBV5-6,TRBJ1-5,.,13,.,CASSSSDTAPQHF,TGTGCCAGCAGCTCATCGGACACAGCTCCCCAGCATTTT
TRBV7-9,TRBJ2-7,.,14,.,CASSPRGSSYEQYF,TGTGCCAGCAGTCCCAGAGGGAGTTCCTACGAGCAGTACTTC
TRBV3-1/TRBV3-2,TRBJ2-1,TRBD1,15,.,CASSLGQGASIEQFF,TGTGCCAGCAGCCTGGGACAGGGGGCGAGTATTGAGCAGTTCTTC
TRBV12-3/TRBV12-4,TRBJ1-1,TRBD1,13,once,CASSLTGPTEAFF,TGTGCCAGCAGCTTGACAGGGCCCACTGAAGCTTTCTTT